The 18 T cell receptor beta chains reported below all come from one sample, sequenced in a study of cytomegalovirus exposure and HLA in healthy donors. The primer mix had 60 Vbeta and 13 Jbeta primers. Some clones are missing from TCRdb's copy, which holds only in-frame ones; the method was immunoSEQ multiplex PCR. The sample carries approximately 170,000 clones, 80% recorded once. The sample consisted of PBMCs. These receptors were obtained from a man in his late teens or twenties in good health and CMV-seropositive.

This clone appeared a few times. V gene TRBV10-3 combines with J gene TRBJ2-5, with TRBD1 identical over 9 bases. Unmatched junction bases numbered 12, after V lost 5 bases and J lost 5 bases. The V gene's germline CDR1 is ENHRY and CDR2 SYGVKD. The CDR3 covers 16 residues. This chain's CDR3 is CAISRARDRVGETQYF. The DNA for the CDR3 is TGTGCCATCAGTCGAGCCCGGGACAGGGTAGGGGAGACCCAGTACTTC.

This chain links TRBV4-2 with TRBJ2-3, with 7 bases that match TRBD2. The CDR3 is 19 residues long. The germline V gene encodes CDR1 LGHNA and CDR2 YNFKEQ. J gave up 0 bases and V 4 bases, and 16 bases lay outside the gene matches. CDR3 coding DNA: TGTGCCAGCAGCCCCCCCACTAGTGGGGGGGGAACTAGCACAGATACGCAGTATTTT. This gives the protein CASSPPTSGGGTSTDTQYF.

V usage is TRBV7-8 and J usage is TRBJ2-7; tentatively, D is TRBD2 (6 bases). This CDR3 is built from 16 residues. The ends were cut back, 0 bases at V and 2 bases at J, with 14 bases in the middle. Germline V gene lookup returns CDR1 SGHVS and CDR2 FQNEAQ. CDR3 sequence: CASSLAIGGLTYEQYF. The CDR3 region has the DNA TGTGCCAGCAGCTTAGCCATCGGGGGACTTACCTACGAGCAGTACTTC.

This clone was counted once. The chain uses TRBV27 and TRBJ2-1; 7 bases are a match to TRBD1. V was clipped by 5 bases and J by 2 bases; unmatched bases: 9. CDR1 and CDR2 (germline): MNHEY, SMNVEV (reference sequence). This CDR3 has 16 amino acids. CDR3 in amino acids: CASSILQGSTYNEQFF. As DNA, the CDR3 is TGTGCCAGCAGTATCCTACAGGGGAGCACCTACAATGAGCAGTTCTTC.

The chain uses TRBV5-1 and TRBJ2-7; D possibly corresponds to TRBD2 (7 bases). There are 13 residues in the CDR3. Germline lookup yields CDR1 SGHRS and CDR2 YFSETQ. Trimming removed 5 bases at V and 4 bases at J, with 13 bases between. The CDR3, as DNA: TGCGCCAGCAGAGGAGGGGGGGGGTACGAGCAGTACTTC. This gives the protein CASRGGGGYEQYF.

This chain's CDR3 is CASSFNPGLAGNEQYF. The CDR3 DNA follows: TGTGCCAGCAGCTTCAATCCGGGACTAGCGGGAAACGAGCAGTACTTC. V is TRBV13 and J is TRBJ2-7, with TRBD2 matching over 13 bases. Germline CDR1 and CDR2: PRHDT and FYEKMQ (reference sequence). The CDR3 extends over 16 amino acids. V shed 3 bases, J shed 5 bases, and the junction held 7 bases outside the gene matches. Together with reference TRBV13 and TRBJ2-7, the CDR3 gives the full variable domain: AAGVIQSPRHLIKEKRETATLKCYPIPRHDTVYWYQQGPGQDPQFLISFYEKMQSDKGSIPDRFSAQQFSDYHSELNMSSLELGDSALYFCASSFNPGLAGNEQYFGPGTRLTVT.

The J gene is TRBJ2-7, the V gene TRBV29-1; possible D gene TRBD1, 6 bases. There are 12 residues in the CDR3. Germline CDR1 reads SQVTM; CDR2 reads ANQGSEA. V lost 7 bases and J 2 bases, leaving 12 bases between the germline ends. The CDR3 coding sequence is TGCAGCGCCGGAGGACAGACCTACGAGCAGTACTTC. Encoded protein: CSAGGQTYEQYF.

This chain links TRBV5-1 with TRBJ2-5; the D is unclear. The CDR3 has 16 amino acids. Germline V CDR1 and CDR2: SGHRS, YFSETQ. The V and J ends lost 0 bases and 1 base respectively, with 13 bases between them. The CDR3 loop reads CASSLAGGSLQETQYF. The CDR3 DNA sequence: TGCGCCAGCAGCTTGGCCGGCGGCAGCCTCCAAGAGACCCAGTACTTC.

The gene calls are TRBV7-9 and TRBJ1-5; tentative D call: TRBD1 (5 bases). Trimming pared 2 bases from V and 5 bases from J, leaving 16 bases between. CDR3 length equals 16 residues. The germline V gene has CDR1 SEHNR and CDR2 FQNEAQ (reference sequence). The CDR3 DNA follows: TGTGCCAGCAGCTTATCGGGGGTCTTGGAGGATCAGCCCCAGCATTTT. This codes for CASSLSGVLEDQPQHF.

V gene TRBV11-2 combines with J gene TRBJ1-5, with D unclear. This CDR3 has 17 residues. Trimming cost V 4 bases and J 0 bases, with 16 bases left between them. From germline, CDR1 is SGHAT and CDR2 FQNNGV. The CDR3 loop is CASSSSPEGSSNQPQHF. The CDR3 DNA reads as TGTGCCAGCAGCTCAAGCCCCGAGGGAAGTAGCAATCAGCCCCAGCATTTT.

This clone was detected only a few times. V gene TRBV11-2 combines with J gene TRBJ2-1, with D possibly being TRBD2 (5 bases). The V gene's germline CDR1 is SGHAT and CDR2 FQNNGV. Between the trimmed V and J ends, which lost 6 bases and 3 bases, there was a span of 15 bases. The CDR3 consists of 15 residues. CDR3 amino acids: CASRRGPGLYNEQFF. As DNA, the CDR3 is TGTGCCAGCAGACGCGGACCTGGACTCTACAATGAGCAGTTCTTC.

The chain joins TRBV25-1 to TRBJ2-7; weak D call: TRBD1 (6 bases). The CDR3 covers 13 residues. The germline V gene has CDR1 MGHDK and CDR2 SYGVNS. V was pared by 10 bases and J by 7 bases, with 20 bases between. This CDR3 is CATQVATGWEQYF. The CDR3 region has the DNA TGTGCCACCCAAGTGGCCACAGGGTGGGAGCAGTACTTC.

The chain employs TRBV11-2 and TRBJ2-7; 10 bases align to TRBD1. From germline, CDR1 is SGHAT and CDR2 FQNNGV. CDR3 length: 14 amino acids. Trimming cost V 5 bases and J 7 bases; bases outside gene matches: 8. CDR3 sequence reads: CASSPGTGVGEQYF. CDR3 sequence (DNA): TGTGCCAGCAGCCCCGGGACAGGGGTGGGGGAGCAGTACTTC.

The chain uses TRBV4-1 and TRBJ1-1, with unresolved D. Germline CDR1 MGHRA, CDR2 YSYEKL. Trimming removed 5 bases from V and 3 bases from J, with 16 bases in between. The CDR3 consists of 15 residues. CDR3 loop: CASSEAQVGDTEAFF. In DNA form, the CDR3 reads TGCGCCAGCAGCGAAGCCCAGGTAGGCGACACTGAAGCTTTCTTT.

This clone was detected a few times. The rearrangement uses TRBV28 and TRBJ1-3; 8 positions match TRBD1. This CDR3 spans 16 amino acids. Germline V gives CDR1 MDHEN, CDR2 SYDVKM. Germline trimming cut 7 bases from V and 0 bases from J; bases unmatched to any gene: 8. The CDR3 DNA sequence: TGTGCCAGCACCCCTGGACAGGGAGGCTCTGGAAACACCATATATTTT. Translation: CASTPGQGGSGNTIYF.

The chain links TRBV7-2 to TRBJ1-2; D remains unclear. Trimming removed 0 bases at V and 1 base at J, with 6 bases between. CDR3 size: 14 residues. Germline lookup yields CDR1 SGHTA and CDR2 FQGNSA. In DNA, the CDR3 is TGTGCCAGCAGCTTAGCAGGCGGTAACTATGGCTACACCTTC. As protein: CASSLAGGNYGYTF. The whole variable domain, filled in from reference TRBV7-2 and TRBJ1-2, reads GAGVSQSPSNKVTEKGKDVELRCDPISGHTALYWYRQSLGQGLEFLIYFQGNSAPDKSGLPSDRFSAERTGGSVSTLTIQRTQQEDSAVYLCASSLAGGNYGYTFGSGTRLTVV.

The genes are TRBV4-1 and TRBJ1-5; no clear D gene. Germline V gene sequence: CDR1 MGHRA, CDR2 YSYEKL. Trimming removed 1 base from V and 6 bases from J, with 13 bases in between. This CDR3 spans 15 amino acids. Written as DNA, the CDR3 is TGCGCCAGCAGCCAAGGGGCGGGAAGAGGTCAGCCCCAGCATTTT. This encodes CASSQGAGRGQPQHF.

The rearrangement links TRBV9 to TRBJ1-4, with D unresolved. Per the germline V gene, CDR1 is SGDLS and CDR2 is YYNGEE. This CDR3 spans 15 amino acids. V was cut by 0 bases and J by 4 bases, with 10 bases left in between. The CDR3 nucleotides are TGTGCCAGCAGCGTAGGTGACATCGGTAATGAAAAACTGTTTTTT. It specifies CASSVGDIGNEKLFF.